This TCR beta chain was documented in a study of OX40 agonist ivuxolimab in advanced cancers. This CDR3 is 14 amino acids long. Germline V gene data show CDR1 as SGHDT and CDR2 as YYEEEE. The trim removed 4 bases at V and 1 base at J, leaving 4 bases unmatched. Clones were sequenced by immunoSEQ multiplex PCR, and TCRdb holds only the in-frame ones, with some missing. The sample has some 70,000 clones; 70% to 90% are singletons. J is TRBJ1-2 and V is TRBV5-6, with 7 bases aligning to TRBD1. The material sequenced was CD4+ or CD8+ T cells sorted from blood, taken in a trial of the OX40 agonist ivuxolimab. The TCR comes from an adult with an advanced solid tumor such as melanoma, head and neck, liver or kidney cancer. As DNA, the CDR3 is TGTGCCAGCAGCCTCGGGACAGATAACTATGGCTACACCTTC. Protein product: CASSLGTDNYGYTF.